This TCR beta chain is from a study of human T cells and chemical hapten exposure (dated by TCRdb to the early 2020s). Regarding the research as a whole: For sensitization, 2% DPC in acetone was applied to a 2 cm by 2 cm area of upper inner arm skin. Blood was sampled from patients pre-sensitization (week 0) and at 2, 6 and about 24 weeks after DPC sensitization. This study followed changes in the peripheral blood TCR repertoire in vivo during primary and secondary sensitization of alopecia patients to the hapten diphenylcyclopropenone (DPC). Libraries were combined into a pool for sequencing, and differences in TCR yield between samples came mainly from small differences in library volumes within the pool. Patch testing was performed on the upper back with Finn chambers containing 0.01% DPC, and the patch tests were scored after 6 days according to International Contact Dermatitis Research Group standards. Alopecia areata with under or over 50% scalp involvement, alopecia totalis and alopecia universalis were represented in the patient cohort, which was mostly female. Roughly 30 alopecia patients gave blood for TCR sequencing at one to four time points (pre-sensitization, 2, 6 and 24 weeks). Patients additionally received weekly therapeutic DPC doses to the scalp throughout the approximately 25-week study period.

Study-wide conclusions, independent of this receptor: Expanded TCRs formed significantly more large CDR3 similarity clusters than pre-sensitization or healthy control sets, consistent with antigen-driven responses. All patients had alopecia, a presumed autoimmune disease, so their immune response might differ from that of healthy individuals. Repeated subsampling changed both the strength of the expansion versus patch-test correlation and the threshold at which the correlation became significant. DPC sensitization did not change how many TCRs were above 1 in 1000 frequency, and no evidence was found of alterations in global repertoire structure. Patch test score correlated positively with the number of PT1 expanded TCRs, reaching significance at thresholds 8, 16 and 32 but not at 4.

CDR1 is given as MNHNS and CDR2 as SASEGT, both from the germline V gene. The germline V and J ends show losses of 3 bases and 4 bases respectively, and no gene match explains 5 bases of the junction. There are 15 amino acids in the CDR3, from cysteine to phenylalanine inclusive. CDR3 DNA only is kept here, 45 bases in frame from base 1. Library creation used RACE. Sequencing was performed on a NextSeq 500. During library preparation, unique molecular identifiers were attached to individual cDNA molecules so that TCRs could be counted quantitatively and reproducibly. For every blood RNA sample, sequencing covered both the TCR alpha and TCR beta chains. Regarding the original processing steps: The median number of TCRs per sample was approximately 96,000, ranging from about 23,224 to 750,000. The Decombinator software suite was used to annotate V, J and CDR3 in the TCR reads. For the PS versus PT1 abundance plots, all samples were subsampled to the same number of TCRs (28,000). TCRs were defined as expanded if absent before sensitization and observed at least eight times at the 2-week time point. The public reads were quality trimmed at Q25 with fastp and then assembled into clones with MiXCR by TCRdb, keeping productive beta chains. Here each entry gathers all rows of one CDR3 protein and keeps the most common genes and DNA. The V and J calls were not made by the authors but by TCRdb's processing. The sample includes 150,000 to 200,000 distinct CDR3 sequences, with about 22% observed a single time. Over 6.5% of the sample belongs to the ten largest clones.

Sample time point, as interpreted from the label and publication: patch test 1, 2 weeks after DPC sensitization. This sample's treatment or condition label indicates: therapeutic diphenylcyclopropenone sensitization with weekly scalp DPC. At every patch-test visit, the blood draw took place before the patch test was put on. Patients were eligible if aged 18 to 70, diagnosed with alopecia and judged suitable for DPC therapy, and pregnant patients were excluded. Total RNA was extracted from unfractionated whole blood that had been collected in Tempus Blood RNA tubes. For this clonotype: The target of this receptor is not known. No much larger clone is present one base from it, and per-base qualities are unavailable.

The receptor chain draws on TRBV6-1 and TRBJ1-5; TRBD1 fits 8 bases in the junction. Specimen: whole blood, collected in connection with sensitization to the hapten diphenylcyclopropenone (DPC). The sequence derives from a woman aged 45-65 years with alopecia areata. Some clones in this sample may be carry-over from other donors' samples. The DNA is as follows: TGTGCCAGCAGTGAGGACAGGGCCTTTAATCAGCCCCAGCATTTT. This gives the protein CASSEDRAFNQPQHF.